The next 23 T cell receptor beta chains were all read from a single sample in a study of cytotoxic CD8 clonotypes in ibrutinib-treated CLL. Sequencing used immunoSEQ multiplex PCR; TCRdb keeps in-frame clones, though not all of them. The table records 50,000 to 70,000 clones, roughly 58% of them present only once. Sequencing used PBMCs, obtained at disease progression, from a patient treated with ibrutinib. The receptors derive from a human donor with chronic lymphocytic leukemia.

This clone showed up just a few times. This chain links TRBV4-1 with TRBJ1-6, with 8 positions matching TRBD1. Germline trimming cut 3 bases from V and 7 bases from J; bases unmatched to any gene: 2. The germline V gene has CDR1 MGHRA and CDR2 YSYEKL. This CDR3 has 14 residues. CDR3 coding DNA: TGCGCCAGCAGCCAGGGACAGGCGAATTCACCCCTCCACTTT. Protein sequence: CASSQGQANSPLHF.

The gene calls are TRBV29-1 and TRBJ2-2, with D unclear. The CDR3 is 10 residues long. The germline gives CDR1 SQVTM, CDR2 ANQGSEA. Trimming stripped 3 bases from V and 7 bases from J, with 3 bases between. CDR3 residues: CSVDDGELFF. CDR3 coding DNA: TGCAGCGTTGATGACGGGGAGCTGTTTTTT.

The chain carries TRBV6-5 and TRBJ1-2; D is undetermined. Germline V lookup: CDR1 MNHEY, CDR2 SVGAGI. The germline V and J ends were trimmed by 0 bases and 2 bases, with 10 bases remaining between them. This CDR3 is built from 15 residues. CDR3 DNA sequence: TGTGCCAGCAGTTACTCGGGGTGGGGAAACTATGGCTACACCTTC. As protein: CASSYSGWGNYGYTF.

The chain joins TRBV6-1 to TRBJ2-1, with TRBD2 as a possible D gene (5 bases). The length of the CDR3 is 14 residues. The V and J ends lost 5 bases and 7 bases respectively, with 15 bases between them. Germline V lookup: CDR1 MNHNS, CDR2 SASEGT. CDR3 DNA sequence: TGTGCCAGCAGTTTGACTCTCAGAGGGAATGAGCAGTTCTTC. It encodes CASSLTLRGNEQFF.

This chain joins TRBV2 and TRBJ2-2; TRBD1 matches at 8 bases. After removal of 5 bases from V and 6 bases from J, the junction contained 2 bases not matched to a gene. Germline loops: CDR1 SNHLY, CDR2 FYNNEI. This CDR3 is built from 13 residues. The CDR3 loop is CASSIQGAGELFF. Here the CDR3 DNA reads TGTGCCAGCAGTATACAGGGGGCCGGGGAGCTGTTTTTT. The whole variable domain, remainder taken from reference TRBV2 and TRBJ2-2, is EPEVTQTPSHQVTQMGQEVILRCVPISNHLYFYWYRQILGQKVEFLVSFYNNEISEKSEIFDDQFSVERPDGSNFTLKIRSTKLEDSAMYFCASSIQGAGELFFGEGSRLTVL.

This clone appeared a few times. The J gene is TRBJ2-7, the V gene TRBV5-6, with 11 bases aligning to TRBD1. V trimming: 4 bases; J trimming: 4 bases; junction bases outside the gene matches: 10. Germline CDR1 and CDR2: SGHDT and YYEEEE. This CDR3 comprises 16 residues. The CDR3: CASSRDRGTTAYEQYF. The CDR3 region has the DNA TGTGCCAGCAGCCGGGACAGGGGGACTACTGCATACGAGCAGTACTTC.

The chain is built from TRBV5-6 and TRBJ1-2; possible D gene TRBD1, 6 bases. The CDR3 loop spans 14 amino acids. Germline lookup yields CDR1 SGHDT and CDR2 YYEEEE. With 1 base removed from V and 5 bases from J, the gap between germline ends came to 12 bases. The CDR3 nucleotides read TGTGCCAGCAGCTTGAGTTTGGGGGCTTATGGCTACACCTTC. Translating gives CASSLSLGAYGYTF.

This clone was observed a handful of times. The chain couples TRBV25-1 to TRBJ1-5; no clear D gene. Germline CDR1 reads MGHDK; CDR2 reads SYGVNS. Deletions cut 4 bases from V and 1 base from J, with 8 bases between. This CDR3 is 14 amino acids long. In DNA form, the CDR3 reads TGTGCCAGCAGTGTGGGTGGAAGCAATCAGCCCCAGCATTTT. This sequence encodes CASSVGGSNQPQHF.

This clone was seen a single time. The chain uses TRBV7-2 and TRBJ2-7; D is unresolved. V was shortened by 4 bases and J by 2 bases, with 6 bases between the two germline ends. The CDR3 sequence is 12 residues long. Germline V gene sequence: CDR1 SGHTA, CDR2 FQGNSA. The CDR3 loop reads CASSYETYEQYF. In DNA form, the CDR3 reads TGTGCCAGCAGCTATGAAACCTACGAGCAGTACTTC.

This clone showed up just a few times. J is TRBJ2-7 and V is TRBV7-2; 9 bases are shared with TRBD2. The ends lost 1 base at V and 2 bases at J; junction bases unmatched: 6. Germline CDR1 is SGHTA and CDR2 is FQGNSA. The CDR3 extends over 16 amino acids. The CDR3 spells CASSLGITSGPYEQYF. Here the CDR3 DNA reads TGTGCCAGCAGCTTAGGCATCACTAGCGGGCCCTACGAGCAGTACTTC.

The chain joins TRBV12-5 to TRBJ2-7, with a possible D match to TRBD2 (5 bases). There are 13 residues in the CDR3. Germline CDR1 is LGHNT and CDR2 is FRNRAP. Trimming shortened V by 6 bases and J by 2 bases, and 11 bases separated the two germline ends. Written as DNA, the CDR3 is TGTGCTAGTGGCCCCGGAGGACCCTACGAGCAGTACTTC. Protein sequence: CASGPGGPYEQYF.

J is TRBJ2-2 and V is TRBV7-2; 11 bases match TRBD1. This CDR3 is built from 16 residues. In germline, CDR1 is SGHTA, CDR2 FQGNSA. After removal of 3 bases from V and 4 bases from J, the junction contained 4 bases not matched to a gene. In nucleotides, the CDR3 is TGTGCCAGCAGCTTCACCGGGACAGGGGGCACCGGGGAGCTGTTTTTT. The encoded protein is CASSFTGTGGTGELFF.

This clone showed up just a few times. The chain has TRBV19 and TRBJ1-6, with D maybe TRBD1 (6 bases). The CDR3 runs 16 residues. CDR1 LNHDA and CDR2 SQIVND come from the germline V gene (reference sequence). V lost 9 bases and J lost 7, with 22 bases in between. CDR3 nucleotide sequence: TGTGCCAGCAGCCCGGGGACCAGGGGCGGGAATTCACCCCTCCACTTT. Translating it yields CASSPGTRGGNSPLHF.

CDR3 nucleotide sequence: TGTGCCAGCAGACAGGGGAACAAAAACATTCAGTACTTC. This encodes CASRQGNKNIQYF. V and J are TRBV6-5 and TRBJ2-4; 7 positions agree with TRBD1. CDR3 length equals 13 residues. V shed 6 bases and J 3 bases; nucleotides not matched to a gene: 2. Germline V gives CDR1 MNHEY, CDR2 SVGAGI.

This chain joins TRBV4-3 and TRBJ1-1; D may be TRBD1 (6 bases). Germline values: CDR1 LGHNA, CDR2 YSLEER. The CDR3 is 16 residues long. Trimming stripped 0 bases from V and 3 bases from J, with 14 bases between. The CDR3 is CASSQDRWTDYTEAFF. The CDR3 DNA reads as TGCGCCAGCAGCCAAGATCGTTGGACAGATTACACTGAAGCTTTCTTT.

This clone has more than one count but fewer than ten. This rearrangement joins TRBV25-1 to TRBJ2-2, with 9 bases fitting TRBD2. CDR1 is MGHDK and CDR2 is SYGVNS in the germline V gene. This CDR3 spans 16 amino acids. The J segment lost 3 bases and the V segment lost 2 bases, leaving 4 bases of the junction unmatched. The CDR3 bases are TGTGCCAGCAGTGAACGCGGGAGGGCCGACACCGGGGAGCTGTTTTTT. Amino acids: CASSERGRADTGELFF.

In this sample, this clone turned up a few times. This rearrangement joins TRBV7-2 to TRBJ1-5, with a possible D match to TRBD1 (5 bases). With 5 bases removed from V and 3 bases from J, the gap between germline ends came to 11 bases. Germline values: CDR1 SGHTA, CDR2 FQGNSA. This CDR3 is 14 amino acids long. CDR3 nucleotide sequence: TGTGCCAGCAGCCCCACAGGTATCAATCAGCCCCAGCATTTT. This codes for CASSPTGINQPQHF.

J is TRBJ2-3 and V is TRBV14; possibly TRBD2 for D (6 bases). Germline CDR1 reads SGHDN; CDR2 reads FVKESK. The V end was cut by 1 base, the J end by 0 bases, with 14 bases between. The CDR3 sequence is 17 residues long. This chain's CDR3 is CASSQGRGRVSTDTQYF. In DNA, the CDR3 is TGTGCCAGCAGCCAAGGGCGGGGCAGGGTCAGCACAGATACGCAGTATTTT.

V gene TRBV9 combines with J gene TRBJ1-2; perhaps TRBD1 as D (6 bases). V was cut by 4 bases and J by 4 bases, with 17 bases left in between. Germline V gives CDR1 SGDLS, CDR2 YYNGEE. This CDR3 is built from 15 residues. CDR3 amino acids: CASSSTGRVGYGYTF. The CDR3 DNA sequence: TGTGCCAGCAGCTCAACAGGGAGAGTTGGCTATGGCTACACCTTC.

The CDR3 spells CASSATGPNYGYTF. The CDR3, as DNA: TGTGCCAGCAGCGCGACAGGACCTAACTATGGCTACACCTTC. This rearrangement joins TRBV9 to TRBJ1-2; weak D call: TRBD1 (6 bases). The germline gives CDR1 SGDLS, CDR2 YYNGEE. Trimming removed 3 bases at V and 0 bases at J, with 9 bases between. This CDR3 has 14 residues.

The rearrangement joins TRBV30 to TRBJ1-5; D is uncertain. Trimming pared 1 base from V and 3 bases from J, leaving 4 bases between. This CDR3 has 12 amino acids. The germline gives CDR1 GTSNPN, CDR2 SVGIG (reference sequence). CDR3 in amino acids: CAWSGYNQPQHF. The CDR3 bases are TGTGCCTGGAGTGGTTACAATCAGCCCCAGCATTTT.

V is TRBV19 and J is TRBJ2-7, with 10 positions matching TRBD1. CDR3 length equals 15 residues. Germline V lookup: CDR1 LNHDA, CDR2 SQIVND (reference sequence). The ends lost 3 bases at V and 5 bases at J; junction bases unmatched: 7. CDR3 region: CASSMATGGLNEQYF. Written as DNA, the CDR3 is TGTGCCAGTAGTATGGCGACAGGGGGCTTGAACGAGCAGTACTTC.

The V call is TRBV5-1, the J call TRBJ2-1; 12 bases fit TRBD1. Germline V gene data show CDR1 as SGHRS and CDR2 as YFSETQ. The J segment lost 10 bases and the V segment lost 4 bases, leaving 9 bases of the junction unmatched. The CDR3 spans 15 residues. For the CDR3, the DNA is TGCGCCAGCAGCGGGACAGGGGGCCGTTACGAGGAGCAGTTCTTC. This translates into CASSGTGGRYEEQFF.